This is a list of T cell receptor beta chains from one sample in a study of blood T cell repertoires in COVID-19. The assay was immunoSEQ multiplex PCR, and TCRdb's table has in-frame clones only and misses some. This sample has 84,000 or so clones, with approximately 80% found just once. What was sequenced was peripheral blood. The receptor set was obtained from a human donor in a cohort sampled during active COVID-19. The CDR3 runs from the conserved cysteine through the conserved F or W. The order of the fields is D gene, V gene, J gene, clone size, CDR3 protein, CDR3 DNA. D genes are given only for firm matches. Clone size appears in some rows only: once, few, many, or a class for an expanded clone.

d_call: TRBD2
v_call: TRBV7-8
j_call: TRBJ2-5
clone_size: NA
cdr3_aa: CASSRGLAAQETQYF
cdr3_nt: TGTGCCAGCAGCAGAGGACTAGCGGCACAAGAGACCCAGTACTTC

d_call: NA
v_call: TRBV7-2
j_call: TRBJ1-2
clone_size: NA
cdr3_aa: CASSPGGGYGYTF
cdr3_nt: TGTGCCAGCAGCCCGGGGGGAGGGTATGGCTACACCTTC

d_call: NA
v_call: TRBV19
j_call: TRBJ2-5
clone_size: NA
cdr3_aa: CASSRSSLQTQYF
cdr3_nt: TGTGCCAGTAGTAGGTCTAGCTTGCAGACCCAGTACTTC

d_call: NA
v_call: TRBV5-4
j_call: TRBJ2-7
clone_size: few
cdr3_aa: CASSFLPSYEQYF
cdr3_nt: TGTGCCAGCAGCTTCCTCCCCTCCTACGAGCAGTACTTC

d_call: NA
v_call: TRBV5-7
j_call: TRBJ2-7
clone_size: NA
cdr3_aa: CASSLVLCISYEQYF
cdr3_nt: TGTGCCAGCAGCTTGGTCTTGTGTATCTCCTACGAGCAGTACTTC

d_call: TRBD1
v_call: TRBV7-2
j_call: TRBJ1-5
clone_size: NA
cdr3_aa: CASSLGTGGYQPQHF
cdr3_nt: TGTGCCAGCAGCTTAGGGACAGGGGGCTATCAGCCCCAGCATTTT

d_call: NA
v_call: TRBV4-3
j_call: TRBJ2-5
clone_size: NA
cdr3_aa: CASSQGGTEGETQYF
cdr3_nt: TGCGCCAGCAGCCAAGGCGGAACAGAGGGAGAGACCCAGTACTTC

d_call: NA
v_call: TRBV7-8
j_call: TRBJ1-4
clone_size: NA
cdr3_aa: CASSSPSAGAFRESNEKLFF
cdr3_nt: TGTGCCAGCAGCAGCCCCTCGGCAGGGGCTTTCCGAGAGTCTAATGAAAAACTGTTTTTT

d_call: TRBD2
v_call: TRBV27
j_call: TRBJ2-1
clone_size: NA
cdr3_aa: CASSFLAGGLNEQFF
cdr3_nt: TGTGCCAGCAGTTTTCTGGCGGGAGGGCTCAATGAGCAGTTCTTC

d_call: TRBD2
v_call: TRBV6-6
j_call: TRBJ2-3
clone_size: NA
cdr3_aa: CASSPRGTSGPTDTQYF
cdr3_nt: TGTGCCAGCAGTCCCCGGGGGACTAGCGGGCCCACAGATACGCAGTATTTT

d_call: TRBD2
v_call: TRBV7-2
j_call: TRBJ2-7
clone_size: NA
cdr3_aa: CASSPGGGLYEQYF
cdr3_nt: TGTGCCAGCAGCCCGGGGGGGGGTCTCTACGAGCAGTACTTC

d_call: NA
v_call: TRBV29-1
j_call: TRBJ2-3
clone_size: NA
cdr3_aa: CSVDSGETDTQYF
cdr3_nt: TGCAGCGTTGATTCGGGAGAAACAGATACGCAGTATTTT

d_call: TRBD2
v_call: TRBV24-1
j_call: TRBJ2-1
clone_size: NA
cdr3_aa: CATTAGGSGKGNEQFF
cdr3_nt: TGTGCCACCACCGCCGGGGGGTCAGGGAAAGGGAATGAGCAGTTCTTC

d_call: NA
v_call: TRBV30
j_call: TRBJ2-2
clone_size: NA
cdr3_aa: CAWSPRGGDTGELFF
cdr3_nt: TGTGCCTGGAGTCCAAGAGGGGGGGACACCGGGGAGCTGTTTTTT

d_call: NA
v_call: TRBV5-4
j_call: TRBJ2-7
clone_size: NA
cdr3_aa: CASSLSDEQYF
cdr3_nt: TGTGCCAGCAGCTTGTCGGACGAGCAGTACTTC

d_call: NA
v_call: TRBV6-1
j_call: TRBJ2-7
clone_size: NA
cdr3_aa: CASSEWPRREREQYF
cdr3_nt: TGTGCCAGCAGTGAATGGCCCAGGAGGGAGCGCGAGCAGTACTTC

d_call: NA
v_call: TRBV5-5
j_call: TRBJ1-5
clone_size: NA
cdr3_aa: CASSLALVARHQPQHF
cdr3_nt: TGTGCCAGCAGCTTGGCATTGGTAGCGAGGCATCAGCCCCAGCATTTT

d_call: TRBD1
v_call: TRBV28
j_call: TRBJ1-2
clone_size: NA
cdr3_aa: CASSYRGIGGYTF
cdr3_nt: TGTGCCAGCAGTTACAGGGGTATAGGTGGCTACACCTTC

d_call: TRBD2
v_call: TRBV7-2
j_call: TRBJ2-7
clone_size: NA
cdr3_aa: CASSLAGRAEEQYF
cdr3_nt: TGTGCCAGCAGCTTGGCCGGGAGGGCCGAGGAGCAGTACTTC

d_call: NA
v_call: TRBV27
j_call: TRBJ1-6
clone_size: NA
cdr3_aa: CASSLFNPQGGSSYNSPLHF
cdr3_nt: TGTGCCAGCAGTTTATTTAACCCACAGGGTGGGAGCTCCTATAATTCACCCCTCCACTTT